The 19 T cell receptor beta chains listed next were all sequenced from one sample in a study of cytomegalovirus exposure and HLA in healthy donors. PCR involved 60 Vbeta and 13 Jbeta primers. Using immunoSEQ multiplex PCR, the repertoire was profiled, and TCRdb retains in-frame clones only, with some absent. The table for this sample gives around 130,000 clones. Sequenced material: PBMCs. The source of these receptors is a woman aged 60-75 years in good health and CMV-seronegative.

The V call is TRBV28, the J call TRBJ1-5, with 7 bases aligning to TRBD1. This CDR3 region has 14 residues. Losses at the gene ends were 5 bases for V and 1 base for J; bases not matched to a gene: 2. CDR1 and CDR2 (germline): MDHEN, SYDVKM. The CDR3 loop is CASSIRGSNQPQHF. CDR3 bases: TGTGCCAGCAGTATCAGGGGGAGCAATCAGCCCCAGCATTTT.

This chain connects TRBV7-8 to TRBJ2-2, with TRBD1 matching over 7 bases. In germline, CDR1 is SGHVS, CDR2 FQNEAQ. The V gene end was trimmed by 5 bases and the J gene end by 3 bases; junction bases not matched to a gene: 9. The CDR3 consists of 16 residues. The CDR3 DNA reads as TGTGCCAGCAGCCTCACAACAGGGGACGACACCGGGGAGCTGTTTTTT. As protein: CASSLTTGDDTGELFF.

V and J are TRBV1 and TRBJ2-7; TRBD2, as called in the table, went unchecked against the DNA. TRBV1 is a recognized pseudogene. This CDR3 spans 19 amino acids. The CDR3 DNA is TGCACCAGCAGCCCCCGGGCGACTAGCGGGACCCCGGGGATCTACGAGCAGTACTTC. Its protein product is CTSSPRATSGTPGIYEQYF.

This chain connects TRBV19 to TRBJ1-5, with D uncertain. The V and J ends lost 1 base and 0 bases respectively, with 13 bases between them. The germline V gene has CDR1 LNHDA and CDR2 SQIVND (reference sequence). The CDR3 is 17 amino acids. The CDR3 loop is CASSIGAADYSNQPQHF. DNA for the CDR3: TGTGCCAGTAGTATAGGGGCAGCAGATTATAGCAATCAGCCCCAGCATTTT.

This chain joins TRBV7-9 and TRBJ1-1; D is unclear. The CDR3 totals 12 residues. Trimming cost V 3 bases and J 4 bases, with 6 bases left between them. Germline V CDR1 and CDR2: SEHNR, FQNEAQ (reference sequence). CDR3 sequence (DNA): TGTGCCAGCAGCTTTATCAGCACTGAAGCTTTCTTT. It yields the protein CASSFISTEAFF.

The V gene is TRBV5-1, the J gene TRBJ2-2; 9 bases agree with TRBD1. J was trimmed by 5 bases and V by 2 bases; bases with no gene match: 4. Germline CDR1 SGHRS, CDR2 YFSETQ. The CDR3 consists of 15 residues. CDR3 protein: CASSLPGQGTGELFF. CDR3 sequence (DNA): TGCGCCAGCAGCTTACCGGGACAGGGAACCGGGGAGCTGTTTTTT.

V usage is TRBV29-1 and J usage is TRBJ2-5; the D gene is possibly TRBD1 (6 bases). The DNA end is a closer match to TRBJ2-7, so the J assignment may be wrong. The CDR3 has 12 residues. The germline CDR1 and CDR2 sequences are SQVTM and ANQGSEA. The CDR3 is CSVRDNSYEQYF. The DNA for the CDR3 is TGCAGCGTTCGGGACAACTCCTACGAGCAGTACTTC.

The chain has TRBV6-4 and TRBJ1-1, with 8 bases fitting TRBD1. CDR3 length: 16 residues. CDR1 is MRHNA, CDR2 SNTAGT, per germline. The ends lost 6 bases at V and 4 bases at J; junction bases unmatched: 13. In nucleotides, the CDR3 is TGTGCCAGCAGGGACAGGGTCGAGGGTTCGGTCACTGAAGCTTTCTTT. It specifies CASRDRVEGSVTEAFF.

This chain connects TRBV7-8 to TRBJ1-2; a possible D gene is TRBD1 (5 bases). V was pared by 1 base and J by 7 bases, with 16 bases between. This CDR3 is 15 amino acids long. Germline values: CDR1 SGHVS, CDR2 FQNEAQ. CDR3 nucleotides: TGTGCCAGCAGCTTAGTGGGGGGGTGGAGCGGTGGCTACACCTTC. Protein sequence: CASSLVGGWSGGYTF.

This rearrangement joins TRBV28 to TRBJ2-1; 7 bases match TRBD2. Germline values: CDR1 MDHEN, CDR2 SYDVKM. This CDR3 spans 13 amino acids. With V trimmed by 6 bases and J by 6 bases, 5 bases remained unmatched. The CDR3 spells CASSQAGTNEQFF. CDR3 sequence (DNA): TGTGCCAGCAGCCAAGCGGGAACCAATGAGCAGTTCTTC.

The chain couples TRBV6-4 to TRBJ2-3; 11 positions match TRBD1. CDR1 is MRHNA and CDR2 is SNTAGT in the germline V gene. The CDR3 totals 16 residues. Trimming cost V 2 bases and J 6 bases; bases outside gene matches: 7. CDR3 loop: CASSDRGQGAIDTQYF. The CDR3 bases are TGTGCCAGCAGTGACCGCGGACAGGGGGCAATCGATACGCAGTATTTT.

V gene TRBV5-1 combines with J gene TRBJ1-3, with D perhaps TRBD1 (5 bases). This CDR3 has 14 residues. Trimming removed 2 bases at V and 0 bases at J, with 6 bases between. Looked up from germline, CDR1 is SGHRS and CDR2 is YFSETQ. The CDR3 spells CASSLQVSGNTIYF. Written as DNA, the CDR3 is TGCGCCAGCAGCTTACAGGTCTCTGGAAACACCATATATTTT.

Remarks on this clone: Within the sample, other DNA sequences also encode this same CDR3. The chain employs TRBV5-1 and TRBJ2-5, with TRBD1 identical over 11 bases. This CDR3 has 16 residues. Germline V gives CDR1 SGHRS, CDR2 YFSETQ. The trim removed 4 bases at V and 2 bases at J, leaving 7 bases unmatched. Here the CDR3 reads CASSGGTGGYQETQYF. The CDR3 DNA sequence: TGCGCCAGCAGCGGCGGGACAGGGGGTTATCAAGAGACCCAGTACTTC.

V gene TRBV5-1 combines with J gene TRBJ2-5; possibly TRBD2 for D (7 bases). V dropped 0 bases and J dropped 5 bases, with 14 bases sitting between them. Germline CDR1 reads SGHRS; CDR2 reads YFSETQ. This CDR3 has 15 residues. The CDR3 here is CASSLGGGLWETQYF. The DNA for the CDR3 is TGCGCCAGCAGCTTGGGGGGGGGCCTATGGGAGACCCAGTACTTC. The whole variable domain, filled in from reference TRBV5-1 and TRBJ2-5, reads KAGVTQTPRYLIKTRGQQVTLSCSPISGHRSVSWYQQTPGQGLQFLFEYFSETQRNKGNFPGRFSGRQFSNSRSEMNVSTLELGDSALYLCASSLGGGLWETQYFGPGTRLLVL.

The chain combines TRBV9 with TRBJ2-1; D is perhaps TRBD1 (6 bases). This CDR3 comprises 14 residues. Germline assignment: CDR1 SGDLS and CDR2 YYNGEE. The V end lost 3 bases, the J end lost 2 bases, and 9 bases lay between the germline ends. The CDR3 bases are TGTGCCAGCAGCGCTAGGGACACCTACAATGAGCAGTTCTTC. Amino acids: CASSARDTYNEQFF.

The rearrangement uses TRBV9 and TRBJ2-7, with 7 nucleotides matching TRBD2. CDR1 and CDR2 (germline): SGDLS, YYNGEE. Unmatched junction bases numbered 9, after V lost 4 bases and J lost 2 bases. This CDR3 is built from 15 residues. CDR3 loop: CASSPELARTYEQYF. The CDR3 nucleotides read TGTGCCAGCAGCCCCGAACTAGCGAGAACCTACGAGCAGTACTTC.

Here the CDR3 DNA reads TGTGCCAGCTCACTTAACCCCGGGACAGGGGCCCACGAGCAGTACTTC. Its translation: CASSLNPGTGAHEQYF. V usage is TRBV18 and J usage is TRBJ2-7; 10 bases fit TRBD1. J was trimmed by 5 bases and V by 4 bases; bases with no gene match: 11. The CDR3 loop spans 16 amino acids. The germline V gene encodes CDR1 KGHSH and CDR2 LQKENI.

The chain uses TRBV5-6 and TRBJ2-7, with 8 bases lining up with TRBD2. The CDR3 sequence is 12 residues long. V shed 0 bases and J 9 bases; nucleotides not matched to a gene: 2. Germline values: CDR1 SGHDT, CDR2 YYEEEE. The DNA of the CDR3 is TGTGCCAGCAGCTTGGCCGGGAGGGGGCAGTACTTC. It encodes CASSLAGRGQYF. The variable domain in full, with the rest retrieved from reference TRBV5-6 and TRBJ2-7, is DAGVTQSPTHLIKTRGQQVTLRCSPKSGHDTVSWYQQALGQGPQFIFQYYEEEERQRGNFPDRFSGHQFPNYSSELNVNALLLGDSALYLCASSLAGRGQYFGPGTRLTVT.

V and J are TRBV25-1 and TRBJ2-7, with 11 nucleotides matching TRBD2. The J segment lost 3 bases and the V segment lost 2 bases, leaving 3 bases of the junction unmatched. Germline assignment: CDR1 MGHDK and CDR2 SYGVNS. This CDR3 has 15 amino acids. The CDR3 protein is CASSEPGLAVYEQYF. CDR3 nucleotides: TGTGCCAGCAGTGAACCGGGACTAGCGGTCTACGAGCAGTACTTC.